This T cell receptor (beta chain) was identified in a study of OX40 agonist ivuxolimab in advanced cancers. As for the study in general: Ivuxolimab doses were 0.01, 0.1, 0.3, 1.5, 3 or 10 mg/kg every 2 weeks.

Notes on this clone: Its matching antigen is unknown.

The CDR3 contains 14 residues. With V trimmed by 2 bases and J by 8 bases, 7 bases remained unmatched. The V gene's germline CDR1 is SGHRS and CDR2 YFSETQ. Here immunoSEQ multiplex PCR was the method, and the copy in TCRdb shows in-frame clones only, minus some. Of some 70,000 clones listed, nearly 90% are singletons. The study, taken as a whole, reports: In general, CD8+ T cells held more expanded clones than CD4+ did, on average. By week 6 at 0.1 to 3.0 mg/kg, blood CD4+ and CD8+ T cells had expanded clonally.

This receptor was obtained from an adult with an advanced solid tumor such as melanoma, head and neck, liver or kidney cancer. The V gene is TRBV5-1, the J gene TRBJ1-2, with 9 positions matching TRBD1. This material consisted of CD4+ or CD8+ T cells sorted from blood, taken in a trial of the OX40 agonist ivuxolimab. As DNA, the CDR3 is TGCGCCAGCAGCTTAACAGGGGGCGCGTTCGGCTACACCTTC. Encoded protein: CASSLTGGAFGYTF. Based on the CDR3 plus reference TRBV5-1 and TRBJ1-2, the full variable domain is KAGVTQTPRYLIKTRGQQVTLSCSPISGHRSVSWYQQTPGQGLQFLFEYFSETQRNKGNFPGRFSGRQFSNSRSEMNVSTLELGDSALYLCASSLTGGAFGYTFGSGTRLTVV.